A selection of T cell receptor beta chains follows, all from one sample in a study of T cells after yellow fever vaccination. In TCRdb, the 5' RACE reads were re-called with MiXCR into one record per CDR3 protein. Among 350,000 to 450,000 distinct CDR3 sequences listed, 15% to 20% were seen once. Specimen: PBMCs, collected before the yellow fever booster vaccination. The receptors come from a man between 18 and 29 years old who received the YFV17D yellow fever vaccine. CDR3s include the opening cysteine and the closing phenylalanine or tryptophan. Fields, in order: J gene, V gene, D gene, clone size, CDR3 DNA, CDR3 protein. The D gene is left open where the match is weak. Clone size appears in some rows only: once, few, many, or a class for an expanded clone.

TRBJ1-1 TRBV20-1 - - TGCAGTGCTTGGGGGAGTTTTCATCCTTTCTTT CSAWGSFHPFF
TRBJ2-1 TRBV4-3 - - TGCGCCAGCGCAATCGAGCAGGGCTCGAATGAGCAGTTCTTC CASAIEQGSNEQFF
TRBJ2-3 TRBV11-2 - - TGTGCCAGCAGCTTAACACAGGCGGCTCCGCAGTATTTT CASSLTQAAPQYF
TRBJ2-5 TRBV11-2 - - TGTGCCAGCAGCTTAGAATTCCGGGGCTTACAAGAGACCCAGTACTTC CASSLEFRGLQETQYF
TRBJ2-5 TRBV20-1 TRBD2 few TGCAGTGTTCAGCGGGGGGGCCGTGAGACCCAGTACTTC CSVQRGGRETQYF
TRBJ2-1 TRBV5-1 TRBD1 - TGCGCCAGCAGCTTGCCAGGGGGCCATGAGCAGTTCTTC CASSLPGGHEQFF
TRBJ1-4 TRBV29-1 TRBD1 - TGCAGCGTTAGGACAGGGGATGAAAAACTGTTTTTT CSVRTGDEKLFF
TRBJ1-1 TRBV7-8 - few TGTGCCAGCAGCTTATCCGGGACGGCGGACACTGAAGCTTTCTTT CASSLSGTADTEAFF
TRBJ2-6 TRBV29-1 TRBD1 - TGCAGCGTTGAAGATCGACAGGGCAAGACCAACGTCCTGACTTTC CSVEDRQGKTNVLTF
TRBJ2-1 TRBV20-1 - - TGCAGTGCTAGAGTCAAATACTCCTACAATGAGCAGTTCTTC CSARVKYSYNEQFF
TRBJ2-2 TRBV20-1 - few TGCAGTGCTAGGCGGGGATGGAACACCGGGGAGCTGTTTTTT CSARRGWNTGELFF
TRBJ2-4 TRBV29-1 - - TGCAGCGTTGAGGTCCAGGGTCCCCCCGCGGCCAAAAACATTCAGTACTTC CSVEVQGPPAAKNIQYF
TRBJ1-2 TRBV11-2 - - TGTGCCAGCAGCCGTCGTCAGGGAAACTTAAGGGGAGGCTACACCTTC CASSRRQGNLRGGYTF
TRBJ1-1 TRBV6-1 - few TGTGCCATTACCACCGTTCCGACAGACGATGAAGCTTTCTTT CAITTVPTDDEAFF
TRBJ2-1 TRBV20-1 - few TGCAGTGCTACCCGGGGCCGAAGCTCCTACAATGAGCAGTTCTTC CSATRGRSSYNEQFF
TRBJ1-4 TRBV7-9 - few TGTGCCAGCGCCACTGGCGAAAAACTGTTTTTT CASATGEKLFF
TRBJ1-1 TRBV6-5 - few TGTGCCAGCAGTTACCAGATTTCAGTTAACACTGAAGCTTTCTTT CASSYQISVNTEAFF
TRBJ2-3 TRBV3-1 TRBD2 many TGTGCCAGCAGCCGGTCCCCGGGGGGGCAAGATACGCAGTATTTT CASSRSPGGQDTQYF
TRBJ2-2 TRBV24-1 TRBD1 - TGTGCCACCAGTGACTTAGAGCACACCGGGACAGGGAACACCGGGGAGCTGTTTTTT CATSDLEHTGTGNTGELFF
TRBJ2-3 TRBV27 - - TGTGCCAGCAGTTTATTTTTCGGCAGCACAGATACGCAGTATTTT CASSLFFGSTDTQYF
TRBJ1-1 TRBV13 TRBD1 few TGTGCCAGCAGCCGAGGGAGTACAGGGGGAACTGAAGCTTTCTTT CASSRGSTGGTEAFF
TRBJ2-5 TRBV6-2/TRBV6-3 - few TGTGCCAGCAGTCGGGGGACAGTTACACAAGAGACCCAGTACTTC CASSRGTVTQETQYF
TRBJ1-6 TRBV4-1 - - TGCGCCAGCAGCCACTTAAGCGGGGGGCAGAATTCACCCCTCCACTTT CASSHLSGGQNSPLHF
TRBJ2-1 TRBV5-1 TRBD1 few TGCGCCAGCAGCCCCTGGACAGGGGGTGACAATGAGCAGTTCTTC CASSPWTGGDNEQFF
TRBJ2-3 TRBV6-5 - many TGTGCCAGCAGTTCCCCCGGGTCAGATACGCAGTATTTT CASSSPGSDTQYF
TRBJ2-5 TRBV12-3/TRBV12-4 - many TGTGCCAGCAGTTTATCGGTAGAGACCCAGTACTTC CASSLSVETQYF
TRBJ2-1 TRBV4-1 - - TGCGCCAGCAGCCAAGAGGAATGGACTGGCAGTGAGCAGTTCTTC CASSQEEWTGSEQFF